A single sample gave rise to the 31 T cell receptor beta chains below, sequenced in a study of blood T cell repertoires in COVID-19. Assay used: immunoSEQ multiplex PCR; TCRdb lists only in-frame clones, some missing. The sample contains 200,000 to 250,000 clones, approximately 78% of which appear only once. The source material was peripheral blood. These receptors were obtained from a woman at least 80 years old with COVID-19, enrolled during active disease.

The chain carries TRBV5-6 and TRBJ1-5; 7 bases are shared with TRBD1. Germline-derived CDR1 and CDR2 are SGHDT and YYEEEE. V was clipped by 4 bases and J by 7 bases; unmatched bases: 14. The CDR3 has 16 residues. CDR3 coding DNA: TGTGCCAGCAGCCAGTACGACAGGGCCCCCACCCAGCCCCAGCATTTT. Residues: CASSQYDRAPTQPQHF.

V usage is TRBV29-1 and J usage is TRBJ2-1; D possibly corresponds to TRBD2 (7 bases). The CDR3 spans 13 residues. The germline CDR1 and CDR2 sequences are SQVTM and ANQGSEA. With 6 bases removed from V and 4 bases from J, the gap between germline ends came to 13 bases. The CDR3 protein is CSVLGGGYNEQFF. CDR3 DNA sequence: TGCAGCGTCCTAGGGGGGGGATACAATGAGCAGTTCTTC.

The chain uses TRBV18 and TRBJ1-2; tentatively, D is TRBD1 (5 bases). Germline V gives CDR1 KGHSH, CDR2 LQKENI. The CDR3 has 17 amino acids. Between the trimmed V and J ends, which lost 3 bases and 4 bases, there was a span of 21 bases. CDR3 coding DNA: TGTGCCAGCTCACCCCTCCGACCGACAGCCAGCCGCTATGGCTACACCTTC. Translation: CASSPLRPTASRYGYTF.

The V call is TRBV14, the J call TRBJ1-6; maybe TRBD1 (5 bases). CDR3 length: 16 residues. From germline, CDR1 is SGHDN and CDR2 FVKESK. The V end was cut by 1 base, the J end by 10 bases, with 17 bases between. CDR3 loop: CASSQGMRQGESPLHF. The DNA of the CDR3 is TGTGCCAGCAGCCAAGGGATGAGGCAGGGTGAATCACCCCTCCACTTT.

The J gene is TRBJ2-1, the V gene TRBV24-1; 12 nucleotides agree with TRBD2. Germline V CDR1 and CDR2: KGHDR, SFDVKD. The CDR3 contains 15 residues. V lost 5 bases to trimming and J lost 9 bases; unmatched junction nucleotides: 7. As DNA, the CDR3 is TGTGCCACCAGTGCCCCGACTAGCGGGAGAGTTGAGCAGTTCTTC. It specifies CATSAPTSGRVEQFF.

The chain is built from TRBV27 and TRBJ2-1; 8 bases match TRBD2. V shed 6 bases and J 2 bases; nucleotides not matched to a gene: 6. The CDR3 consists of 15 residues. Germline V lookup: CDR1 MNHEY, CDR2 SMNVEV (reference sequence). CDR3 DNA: TGTGCCAGCAGACCCGGGACTAGTGCCTACAATGAGCAGTTCTTC. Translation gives CASRPGTSAYNEQFF.

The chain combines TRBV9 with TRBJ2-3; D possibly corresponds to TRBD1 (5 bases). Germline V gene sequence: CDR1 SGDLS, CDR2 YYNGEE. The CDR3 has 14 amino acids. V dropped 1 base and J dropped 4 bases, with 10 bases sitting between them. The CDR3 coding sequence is TGTGCCAGCAGCGTAAACGTGGGGCCAGATACGCAGTATTTT. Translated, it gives CASSVNVGPDTQYF.

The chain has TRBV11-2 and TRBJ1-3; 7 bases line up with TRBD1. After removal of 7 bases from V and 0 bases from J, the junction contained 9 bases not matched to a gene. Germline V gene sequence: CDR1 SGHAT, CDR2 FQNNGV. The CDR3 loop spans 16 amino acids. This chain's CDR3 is CASKRTGPRSGNTIYF. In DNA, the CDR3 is TGTGCCAGCAAGAGGACAGGCCCACGCTCTGGAAACACCATATATTTT.

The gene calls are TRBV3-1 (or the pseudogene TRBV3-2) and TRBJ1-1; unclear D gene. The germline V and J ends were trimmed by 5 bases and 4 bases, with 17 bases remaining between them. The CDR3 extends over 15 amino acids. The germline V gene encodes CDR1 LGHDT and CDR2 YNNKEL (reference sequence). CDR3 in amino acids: CASSKGPGRVTEAFF. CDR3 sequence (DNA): TGTGCCAGCAGCAAAGGCCCGGGGAGAGTCACTGAAGCTTTCTTT.

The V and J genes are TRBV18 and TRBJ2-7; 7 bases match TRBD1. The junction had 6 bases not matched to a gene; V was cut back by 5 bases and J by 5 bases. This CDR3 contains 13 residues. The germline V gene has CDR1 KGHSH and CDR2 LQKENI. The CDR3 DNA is TGTGCCAGCTCATCGGGACAGACCAACGAGCAGTACTTC. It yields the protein CASSSGQTNEQYF.

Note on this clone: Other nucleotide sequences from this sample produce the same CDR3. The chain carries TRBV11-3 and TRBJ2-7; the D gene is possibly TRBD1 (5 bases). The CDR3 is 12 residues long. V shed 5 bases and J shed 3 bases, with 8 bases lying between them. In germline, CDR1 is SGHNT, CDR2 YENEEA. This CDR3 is CASSQDSYEQYF. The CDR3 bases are TGTGCCAGCAGCCAAGACAGCTACGAGCAGTACTTC.

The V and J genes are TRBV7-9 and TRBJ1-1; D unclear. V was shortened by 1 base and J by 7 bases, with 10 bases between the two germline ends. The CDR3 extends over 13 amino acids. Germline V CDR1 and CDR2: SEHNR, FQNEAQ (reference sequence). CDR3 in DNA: TGTGCCAGCAGCTTAGTTTTGGGAGTTGAAGCTTTCTTT. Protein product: CASSLVLGVEAFF.

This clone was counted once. CDR3 in amino acids: CASSLPGTGVSPLHF. CDR3 bases: TGTGCCAGCAGTCTACCCGGGACAGGGGTTTCACCCCTCCACTTT. The gene calls are TRBV28 and TRBJ1-6; 10 nucleotides align to TRBD1. Germline CDR1 reads MDHEN; CDR2 reads SYDVKM. After removal of 5 bases from V and 9 bases from J, the junction contained 7 bases not matched to a gene. The CDR3 extends over 15 amino acids. Supplemented by reference TRBV28 and TRBJ1-6, the full variable domain reads DVKVTQSSRYLVKRTGEKVFLECVQDMDHENMFWYRQDPGLGLRLIYFSYDVKMKEKGDIPEGYSVSREKKERFSLILESASTNQTSMYLCASSLPGTGVSPLHFGNGTRLTVT.

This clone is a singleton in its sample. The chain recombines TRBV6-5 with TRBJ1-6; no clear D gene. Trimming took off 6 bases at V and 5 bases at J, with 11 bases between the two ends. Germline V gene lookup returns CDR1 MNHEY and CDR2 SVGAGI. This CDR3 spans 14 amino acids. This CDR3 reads CASSYDGNNSPLHF. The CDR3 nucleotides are TGTGCCAGCAGCTATGACGGGAATAATTCACCCCTCCACTTT.

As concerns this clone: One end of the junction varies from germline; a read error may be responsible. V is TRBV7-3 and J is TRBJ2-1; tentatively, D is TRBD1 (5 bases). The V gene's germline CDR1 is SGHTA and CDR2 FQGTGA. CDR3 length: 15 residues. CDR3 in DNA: TGTGCCAGCAGCTTGATAGGGGCCGCCTACAATAAGCAGTTCTTC. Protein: CASSLIGAAYNKQFF.

The CDR3 DNA reads as TGTGCCACCGGAGGGGATGGTTTAGGGGACCCGAACACTGAAGCTTTCTTT. The encoded protein is CATGGDGLGDPNTEAFF. V usage is TRBV10-3 and J usage is TRBJ1-1; perhaps TRBD1 as D (5 bases). The CDR3 is 17 amino acids. V was clipped by 10 bases and J by 1 base, with 25 bases between them. Germline CDR1 and CDR2: ENHRY and SYGVKD.

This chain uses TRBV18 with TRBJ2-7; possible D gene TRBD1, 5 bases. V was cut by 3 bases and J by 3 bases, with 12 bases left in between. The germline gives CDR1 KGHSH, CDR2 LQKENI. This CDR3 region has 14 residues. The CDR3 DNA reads TGTGCCAGCTCACCCCCTGACAGATACTACGAGCAGTACTTC. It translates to CASSPPDRYYEQYF.

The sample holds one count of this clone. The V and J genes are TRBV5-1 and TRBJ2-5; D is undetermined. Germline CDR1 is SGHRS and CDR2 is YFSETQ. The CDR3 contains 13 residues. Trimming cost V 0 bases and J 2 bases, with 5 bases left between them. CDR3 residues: CASSLGTQETQYF. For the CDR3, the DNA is TGCGCCAGCAGCTTGGGTACACAAGAGACCCAGTACTTC.

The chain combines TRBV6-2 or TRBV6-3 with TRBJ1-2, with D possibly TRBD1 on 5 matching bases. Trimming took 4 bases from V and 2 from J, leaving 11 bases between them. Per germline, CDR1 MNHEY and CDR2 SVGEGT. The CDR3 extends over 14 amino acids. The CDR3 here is CASSFRQGNYGYTF. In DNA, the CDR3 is TGTGCCAGCAGTTTTAGGCAGGGCAACTATGGCTACACCTTC.

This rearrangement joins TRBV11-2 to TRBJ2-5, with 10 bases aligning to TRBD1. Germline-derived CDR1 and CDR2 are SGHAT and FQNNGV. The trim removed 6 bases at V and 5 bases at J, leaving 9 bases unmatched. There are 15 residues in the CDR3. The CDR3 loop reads CASRPPGTGVETQYF. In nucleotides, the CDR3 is TGTGCCAGCAGACCCCCCGGGACAGGGGTGGAGACCCAGTACTTC.

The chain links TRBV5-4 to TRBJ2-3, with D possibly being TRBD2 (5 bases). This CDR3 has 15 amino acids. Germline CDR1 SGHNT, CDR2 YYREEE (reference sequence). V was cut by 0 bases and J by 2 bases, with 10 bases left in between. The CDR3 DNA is TGTGCCAGCAGCTTGGAACTAGGTATCACAGATACGCAGTATTTT. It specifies CASSLELGITDTQYF.

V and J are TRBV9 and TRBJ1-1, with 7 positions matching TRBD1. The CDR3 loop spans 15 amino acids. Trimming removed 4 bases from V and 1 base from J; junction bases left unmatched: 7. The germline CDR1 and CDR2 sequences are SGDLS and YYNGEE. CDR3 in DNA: TGTGCCAGCAGCCCCGAGACAGGGAGGAACACTGAAGCTTTCTTT. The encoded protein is CASSPETGRNTEAFF. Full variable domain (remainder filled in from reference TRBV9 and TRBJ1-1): DSGVTQTPKHLITATGQRVTLRCSPRSGDLSVYWYQQSLDQGLQFLIQYYNGEERAKGNILERFSAQQFPDLHSELNLSSLELGDSALYFCASSPETGRNTEAFFGQGTRLTVV.

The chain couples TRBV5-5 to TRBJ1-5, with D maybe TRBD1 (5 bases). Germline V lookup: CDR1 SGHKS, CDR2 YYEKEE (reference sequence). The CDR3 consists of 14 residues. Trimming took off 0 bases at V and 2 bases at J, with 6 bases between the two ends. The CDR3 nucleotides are TGTGCCAGCAGCTTGGTAGGGGGCAATCAGCCCCAGCATTTT. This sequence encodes CASSLVGGNQPQHF.

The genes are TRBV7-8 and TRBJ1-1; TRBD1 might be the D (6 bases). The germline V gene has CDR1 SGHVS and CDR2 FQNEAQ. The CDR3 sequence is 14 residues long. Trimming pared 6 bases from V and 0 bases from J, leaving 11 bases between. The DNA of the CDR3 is TGTGCCAGCAGGTACAGGGATATGAACACTGAAGCTTTCTTT. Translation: CASRYRDMNTEAFF.

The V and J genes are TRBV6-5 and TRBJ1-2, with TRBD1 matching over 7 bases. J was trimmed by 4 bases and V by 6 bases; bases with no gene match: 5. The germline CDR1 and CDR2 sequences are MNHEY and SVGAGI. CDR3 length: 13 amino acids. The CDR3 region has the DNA TGTGCCAGCAGCCCGACAGGGTTCTATGGCTACACCTTC. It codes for CASSPTGFYGYTF.

CDR3 loop: CASSSVWQGNEQYF. In nucleotides, the CDR3 is TGCGCCAGCAGCTCGGTGTGGCAGGGGAACGAGCAGTACTTC. J is TRBJ2-7 and V is TRBV5-1, with a possible D match to TRBD1 (6 bases). CDR1 and CDR2 (germline): SGHRS, YFSETQ. The CDR3 runs to 14 residues. V was pared by 3 bases and J by 5 bases, with 15 bases between.

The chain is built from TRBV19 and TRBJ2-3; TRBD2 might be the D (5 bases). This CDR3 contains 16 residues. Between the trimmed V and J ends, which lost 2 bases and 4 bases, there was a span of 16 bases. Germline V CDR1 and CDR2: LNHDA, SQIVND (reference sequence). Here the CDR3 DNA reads TGTGCCAGTAGTATAATCTCAGGAGGTTCGTCAGATACGCAGTATTTT. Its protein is CASSIISGGSSDTQYF.

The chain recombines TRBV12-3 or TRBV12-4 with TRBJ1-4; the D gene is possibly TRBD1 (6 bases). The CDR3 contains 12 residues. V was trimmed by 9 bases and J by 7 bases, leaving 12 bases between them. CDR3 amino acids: CASSRGGEKLFF. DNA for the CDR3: TGTGCCAGTTCCAGGGGTGGTGAAAAACTGTTTTTT.

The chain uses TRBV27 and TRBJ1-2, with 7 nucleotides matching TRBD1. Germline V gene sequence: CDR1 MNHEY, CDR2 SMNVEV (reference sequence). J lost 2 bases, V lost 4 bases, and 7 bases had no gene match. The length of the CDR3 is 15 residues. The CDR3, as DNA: TGTGCCAGCAGTTCATTCGTCAGGGGGAACTATGGCTACACCTTC. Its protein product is CASSSFVRGNYGYTF.

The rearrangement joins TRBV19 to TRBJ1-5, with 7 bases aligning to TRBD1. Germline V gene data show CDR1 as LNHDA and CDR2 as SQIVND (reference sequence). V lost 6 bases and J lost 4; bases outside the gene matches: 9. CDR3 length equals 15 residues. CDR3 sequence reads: CASSLGTVFNQPQHF. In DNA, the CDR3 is TGTGCCAGTAGCCTCGGGACAGTGTTTAATCAGCCCCAGCATTTT. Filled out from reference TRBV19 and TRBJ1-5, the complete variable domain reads DGGITQSPKYLFRKEGQNVTLSCEQNLNHDAMYWYRQDPGQGLRLIYYSQIVNDFQKGDIAEGYSVSREKKESFPLTVTSAQKNPTAFYLCASSLGTVFNQPQHFGDGTRLSIL.

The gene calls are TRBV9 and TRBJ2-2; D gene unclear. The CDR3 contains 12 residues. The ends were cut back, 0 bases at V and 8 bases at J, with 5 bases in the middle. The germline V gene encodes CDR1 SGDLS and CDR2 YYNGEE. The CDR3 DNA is TGTGCCAGCAGCGTAGTGAGGGGGGAGCTGTTTTTT. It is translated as CASSVVRGELFF.